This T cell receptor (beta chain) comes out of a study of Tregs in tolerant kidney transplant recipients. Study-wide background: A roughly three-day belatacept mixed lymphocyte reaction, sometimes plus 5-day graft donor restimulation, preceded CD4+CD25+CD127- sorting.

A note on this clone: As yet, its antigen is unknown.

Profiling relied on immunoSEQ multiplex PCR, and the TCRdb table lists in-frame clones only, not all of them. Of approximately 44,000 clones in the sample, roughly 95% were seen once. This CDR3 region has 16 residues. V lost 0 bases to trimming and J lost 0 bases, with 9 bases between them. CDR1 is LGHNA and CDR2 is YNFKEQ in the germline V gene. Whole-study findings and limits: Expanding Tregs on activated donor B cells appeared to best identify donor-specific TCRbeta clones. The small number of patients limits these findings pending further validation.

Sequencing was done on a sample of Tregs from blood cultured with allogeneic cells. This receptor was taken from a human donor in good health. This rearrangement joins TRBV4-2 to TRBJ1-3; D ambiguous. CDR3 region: CASSQDWINSGNTIYF. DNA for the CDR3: TGTGCCAGCAGCCAAGATTGGATAAACTCTGGAAACACCATATATTTT.